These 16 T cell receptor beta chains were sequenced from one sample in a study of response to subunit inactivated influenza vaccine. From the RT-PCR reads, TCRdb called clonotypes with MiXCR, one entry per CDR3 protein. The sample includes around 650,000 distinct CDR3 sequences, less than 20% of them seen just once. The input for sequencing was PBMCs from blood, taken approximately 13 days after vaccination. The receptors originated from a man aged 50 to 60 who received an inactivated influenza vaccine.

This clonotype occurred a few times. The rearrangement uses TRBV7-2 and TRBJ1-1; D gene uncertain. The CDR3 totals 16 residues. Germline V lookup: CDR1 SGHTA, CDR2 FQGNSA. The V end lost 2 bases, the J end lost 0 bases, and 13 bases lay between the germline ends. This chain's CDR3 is CASSLRSGRLNTEAFF. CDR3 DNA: TGTGCCAGCAGCTTAAGATCCGGACGGTTGAACACTGAAGCTTTCTTT.

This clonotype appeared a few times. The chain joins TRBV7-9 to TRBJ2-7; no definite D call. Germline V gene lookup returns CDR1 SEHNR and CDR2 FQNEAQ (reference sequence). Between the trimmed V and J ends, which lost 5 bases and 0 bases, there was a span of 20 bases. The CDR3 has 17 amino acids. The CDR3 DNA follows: TGTGCCAGCAGCAGCTTAGTTGGGGTGCAGACCTCCTACGAGCAGTACTTC. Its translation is CASSSLVGVQTSYEQYF.

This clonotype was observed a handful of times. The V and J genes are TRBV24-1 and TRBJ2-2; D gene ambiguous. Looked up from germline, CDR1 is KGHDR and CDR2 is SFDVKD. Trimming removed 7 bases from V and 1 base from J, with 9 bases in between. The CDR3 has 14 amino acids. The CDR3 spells CATRDQGNTGELFF. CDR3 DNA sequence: TGTGCCACCAGGGACCAAGGGAACACCGGGGAGCTGTTTTTT.

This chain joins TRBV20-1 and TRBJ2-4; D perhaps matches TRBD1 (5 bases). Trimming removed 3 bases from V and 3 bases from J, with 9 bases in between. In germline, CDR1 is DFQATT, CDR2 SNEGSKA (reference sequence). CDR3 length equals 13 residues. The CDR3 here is CSASGQFKNIQYF. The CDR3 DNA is TGCAGTGCTAGTGGACAATTCAAAAACATTCAGTACTTC.

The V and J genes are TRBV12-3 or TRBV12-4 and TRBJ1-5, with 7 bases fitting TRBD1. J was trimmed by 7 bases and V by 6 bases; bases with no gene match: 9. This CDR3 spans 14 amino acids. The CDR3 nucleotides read TGTGCCAGCAGAGACAGGGACTGGGAGCAGCCCCAGCATTTT. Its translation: CASRDRDWEQPQHF.

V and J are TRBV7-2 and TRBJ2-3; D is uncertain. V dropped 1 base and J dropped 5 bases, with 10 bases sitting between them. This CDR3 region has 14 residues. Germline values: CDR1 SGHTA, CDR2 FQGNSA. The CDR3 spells CASSLGWQKDTQYF. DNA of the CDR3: TGTGCCAGCAGCTTAGGTTGGCAAAAAGATACGCAGTATTTT.

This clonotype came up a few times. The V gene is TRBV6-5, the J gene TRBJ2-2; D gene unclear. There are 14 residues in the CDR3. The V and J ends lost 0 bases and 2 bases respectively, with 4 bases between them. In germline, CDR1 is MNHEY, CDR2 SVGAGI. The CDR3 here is CASSYSYNTGELFF. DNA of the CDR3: TGTGCCAGCAGTTACTCTTATAACACCGGGGAGCTGTTTTTT.

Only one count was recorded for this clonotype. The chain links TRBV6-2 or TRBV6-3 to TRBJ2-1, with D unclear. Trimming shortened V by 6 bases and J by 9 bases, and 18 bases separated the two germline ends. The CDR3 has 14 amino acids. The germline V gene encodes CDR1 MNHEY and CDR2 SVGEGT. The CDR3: CASSWGRTTGEQFF. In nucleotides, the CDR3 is TGTGCCAGCAGCTGGGGTAGAACGACGGGTGAGCAGTTCTTC.

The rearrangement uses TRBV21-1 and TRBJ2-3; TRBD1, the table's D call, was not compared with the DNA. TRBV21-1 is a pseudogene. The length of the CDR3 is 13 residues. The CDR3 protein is CASPRGTLDTQYF. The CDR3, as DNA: TGTGCCAGCCCCAGGGGGACCCTAGATACGCAGTATTTT.

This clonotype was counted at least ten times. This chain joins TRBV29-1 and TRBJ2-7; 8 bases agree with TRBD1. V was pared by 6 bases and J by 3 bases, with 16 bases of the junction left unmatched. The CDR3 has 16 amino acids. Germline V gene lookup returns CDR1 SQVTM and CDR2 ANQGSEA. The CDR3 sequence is CSVAGGGPLLGYEQYF. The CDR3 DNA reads TGCAGCGTGGCAGGGGGCGGCCCCCTTTTAGGCTACGAGCAGTACTTC.

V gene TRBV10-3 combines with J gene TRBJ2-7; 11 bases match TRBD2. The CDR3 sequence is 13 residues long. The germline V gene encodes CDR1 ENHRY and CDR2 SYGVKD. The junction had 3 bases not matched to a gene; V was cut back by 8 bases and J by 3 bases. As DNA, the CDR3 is TGTGCCATCGGGGGGACTAGCGGCTACGAGCAGTACTTC. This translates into CAIGGTSGYEQYF.

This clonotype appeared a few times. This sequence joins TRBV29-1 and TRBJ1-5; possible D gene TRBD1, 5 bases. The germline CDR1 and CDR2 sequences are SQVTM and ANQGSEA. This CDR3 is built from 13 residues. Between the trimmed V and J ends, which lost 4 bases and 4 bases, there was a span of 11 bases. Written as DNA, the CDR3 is TGCAGCGTTGCTCTTGGACAAAATCAGCCCCAGCATTTT. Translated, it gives CSVALGQNQPQHF.

The CDR3 protein is CASSQAGGRGTGELFF. CDR3 sequence (DNA): TGCGCCAGCAGCCAAGCCGGAGGACGTGGCACCGGGGAGCTGTTTTTT. The chain couples TRBV4-3 to TRBJ2-2; D might be TRBD2 (5 bases). The germline gives CDR1 LGHNA, CDR2 YSLEER. With 1 base removed from V and 4 bases from J, the gap between germline ends came to 13 bases. This CDR3 is 16 amino acids long.

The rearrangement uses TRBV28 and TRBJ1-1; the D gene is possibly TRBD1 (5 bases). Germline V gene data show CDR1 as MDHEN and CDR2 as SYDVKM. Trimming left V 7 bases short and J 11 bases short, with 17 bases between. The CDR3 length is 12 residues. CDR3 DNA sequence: TGTGCCAGCACCATGGGGCCCCTCGGGGCTTTCTTT. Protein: CASTMGPLGAFF.

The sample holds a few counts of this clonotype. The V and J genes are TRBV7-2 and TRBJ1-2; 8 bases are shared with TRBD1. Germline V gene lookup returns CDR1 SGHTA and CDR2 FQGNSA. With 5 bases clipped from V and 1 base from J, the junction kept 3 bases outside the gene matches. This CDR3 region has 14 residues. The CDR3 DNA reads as TGTGCCAGCAGCGCACAGGGGGGTAACTATGGCTACACCTTC. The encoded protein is CASSAQGGNYGYTF.

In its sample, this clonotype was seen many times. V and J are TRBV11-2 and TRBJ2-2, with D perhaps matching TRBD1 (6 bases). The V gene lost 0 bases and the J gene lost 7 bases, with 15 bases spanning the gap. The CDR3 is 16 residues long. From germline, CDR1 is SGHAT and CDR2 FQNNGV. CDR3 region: CASSLDTGIPGGELFF. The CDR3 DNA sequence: TGTGCCAGCAGCTTAGATACAGGGATACCCGGCGGGGAGCTGTTTTTT. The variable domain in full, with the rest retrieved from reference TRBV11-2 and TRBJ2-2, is EAGVAQSPRYKIIEKRQSVAFWCNPISGHATLYWYQQILGQGPKLLIQFQNNGVVDDSQLPKDRFSAERLKGVDSTLKIQPAKLEDSAVYLCASSLDTGIPGGELFFGEGSRLTVL.